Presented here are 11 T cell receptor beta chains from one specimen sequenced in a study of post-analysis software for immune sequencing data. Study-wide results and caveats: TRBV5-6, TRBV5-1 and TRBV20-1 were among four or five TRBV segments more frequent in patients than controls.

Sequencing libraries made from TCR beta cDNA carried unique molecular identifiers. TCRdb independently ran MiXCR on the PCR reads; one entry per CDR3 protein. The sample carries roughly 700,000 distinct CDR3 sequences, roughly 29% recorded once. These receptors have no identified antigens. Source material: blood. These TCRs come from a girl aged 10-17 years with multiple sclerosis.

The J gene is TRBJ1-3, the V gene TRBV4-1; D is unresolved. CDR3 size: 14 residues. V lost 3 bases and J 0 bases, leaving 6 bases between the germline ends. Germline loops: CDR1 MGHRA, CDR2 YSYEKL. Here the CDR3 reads CASSQTDSGNTIYF. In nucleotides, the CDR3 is TGCGCCAGCAGCCAGACGGACTCTGGAAACACCATATATTTT.

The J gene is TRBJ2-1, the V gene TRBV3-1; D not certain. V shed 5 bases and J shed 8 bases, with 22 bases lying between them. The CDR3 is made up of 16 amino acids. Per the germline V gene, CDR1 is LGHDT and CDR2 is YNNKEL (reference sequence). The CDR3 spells CASSASRRPLVYEQFF. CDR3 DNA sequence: TGTGCCAGCAGCGCAAGCCGTCGGCCTCTAGTTTATGAGCAGTTCTTC.

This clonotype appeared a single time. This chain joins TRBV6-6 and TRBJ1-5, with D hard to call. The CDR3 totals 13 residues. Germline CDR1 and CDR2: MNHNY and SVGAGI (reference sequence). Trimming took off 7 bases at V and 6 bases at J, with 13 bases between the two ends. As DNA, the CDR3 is TGTGCCAGCACTGTCGGGGTGGGTCAGCCCCAGCATTTT. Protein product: CASTVGVGQPQHF.

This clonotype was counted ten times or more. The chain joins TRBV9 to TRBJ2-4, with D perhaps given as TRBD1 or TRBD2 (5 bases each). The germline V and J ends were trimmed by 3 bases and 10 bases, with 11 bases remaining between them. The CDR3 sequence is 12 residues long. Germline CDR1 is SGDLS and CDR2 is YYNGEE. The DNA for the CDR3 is TGTGCCAGCAGCGCCTCAGAGGGGATTCAGTACTTC. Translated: CASSASEGIQYF.

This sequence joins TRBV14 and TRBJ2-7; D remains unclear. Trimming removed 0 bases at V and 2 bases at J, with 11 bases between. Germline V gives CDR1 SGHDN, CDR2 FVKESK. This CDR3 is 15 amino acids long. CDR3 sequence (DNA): TGTGCCAGCAGCCAAGAACATGCAGGAACCTACGAGCAGTACTTC. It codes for CASSQEHAGTYEQYF.

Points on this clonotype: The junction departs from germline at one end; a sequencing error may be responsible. For the CDR3, the DNA is TGTGCCAGCAGCGTAGGTCCGCAGCCTAACTATGGCTACATCTTC. Encoded protein: CASSVGPQPNYGYIF. This chain links TRBV9 with TRBJ1-2; unclear D gene. Germline assignment: CDR1 SGDLS and CDR2 YYNGEE. The CDR3 is made up of 15 amino acids.

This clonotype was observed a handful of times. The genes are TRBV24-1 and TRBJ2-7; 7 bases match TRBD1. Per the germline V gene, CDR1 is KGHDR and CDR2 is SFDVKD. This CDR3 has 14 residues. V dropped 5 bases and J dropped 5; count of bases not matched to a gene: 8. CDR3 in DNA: TGTGCCACCAGTGTGGCAGGGGGTCCGCACGAGCAGTACTTC. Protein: CATSVAGGPHEQYF.

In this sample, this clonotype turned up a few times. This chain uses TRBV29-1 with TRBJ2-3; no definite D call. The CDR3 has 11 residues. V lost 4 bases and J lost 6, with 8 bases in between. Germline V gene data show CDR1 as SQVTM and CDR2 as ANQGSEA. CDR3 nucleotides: TGCAGCGTTGGACATTCCGATACGCAGTATTTT. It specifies CSVGHSDTQYF.

The CDR3 here is CATSELVSATQYF. CDR3 bases: TGTGCCACCAGCGAACTAGTCTCGGCTACGCAGTATTTT. The V call is TRBV15, the J call TRBJ2-3; possible D gene TRBD2, 5 bases. This CDR3 is 13 amino acids long. V was pared by 5 bases and J by 8 bases, with 14 bases between. Germline CDR1 LNHNV, CDR2 YYDKDF (reference sequence).

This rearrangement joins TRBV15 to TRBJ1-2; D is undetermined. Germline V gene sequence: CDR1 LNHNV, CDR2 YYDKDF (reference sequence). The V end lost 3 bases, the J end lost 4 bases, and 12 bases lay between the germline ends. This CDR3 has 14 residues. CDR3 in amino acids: CATSRPGWSYGYTF. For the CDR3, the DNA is TGTGCCACCAGCAGGCCGGGCTGGAGCTATGGCTACACCTTC.

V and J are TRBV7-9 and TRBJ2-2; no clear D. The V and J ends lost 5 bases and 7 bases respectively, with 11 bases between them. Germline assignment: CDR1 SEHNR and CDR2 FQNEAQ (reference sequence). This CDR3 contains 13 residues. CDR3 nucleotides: TGTGCCAGCAGCGGCAGCCTTCTCGGGGAGCTGTTTTTT. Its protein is CASSGSLLGELFF.